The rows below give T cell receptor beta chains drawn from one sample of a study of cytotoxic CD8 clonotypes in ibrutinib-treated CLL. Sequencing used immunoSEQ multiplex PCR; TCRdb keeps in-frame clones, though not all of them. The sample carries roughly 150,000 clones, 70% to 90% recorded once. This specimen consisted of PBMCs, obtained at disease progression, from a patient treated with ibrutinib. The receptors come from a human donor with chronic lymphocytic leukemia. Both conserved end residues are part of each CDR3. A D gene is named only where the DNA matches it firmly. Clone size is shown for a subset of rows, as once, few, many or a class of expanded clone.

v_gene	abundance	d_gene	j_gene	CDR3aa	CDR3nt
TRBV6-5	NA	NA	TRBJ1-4	CASSRTENEKLFF	TGTGCCAGCAGCAGGACGGAAAATGAAAAACTGTTTTTT
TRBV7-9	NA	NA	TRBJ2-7	CASSLEGQGSYEQYF	TGTGCCAGCAGCTTAGAGGGGCAGGGGTCCTACGAGCAGTACTTC
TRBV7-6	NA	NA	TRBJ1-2	CASSRDAQHYGYTF	TGTGCCAGCAGTCGGGACGCCCAACACTATGGCTACACCTTC
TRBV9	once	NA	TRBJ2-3	CAIIHGEDTQYF	TGTGCCATTATACACGGGGAAGATACGCAGTATTTT
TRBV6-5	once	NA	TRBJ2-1	CASRRAGGNEQFF	TGTGCCAGCAGGAGAGCCGGGGGCAATGAGCAGTTCTTC
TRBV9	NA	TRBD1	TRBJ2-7	CASSPGQGTDEQYF	TGTGCCAGCAGTCCGGGACAGGGAACCGACGAGCAGTACTTC
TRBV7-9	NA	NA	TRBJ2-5	CASSPAAREETQYF	TGTGCCAGCAGCCCGGCTGCCAGGGAGGAGACCCAGTACTTC
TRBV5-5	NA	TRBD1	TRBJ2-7	CASSYRGTAYEQYF	TGTGCCAGCAGCTACAGGGGAACGGCCTACGAGCAGTACTTC
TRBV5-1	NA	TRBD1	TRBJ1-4	CASSLDRGINEKLFF	TGCGCCAGCAGCCTCGACAGGGGGATTAATGAAAAACTGTTTTTT
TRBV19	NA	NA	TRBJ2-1	CASKDSSSYNEQFF	TGTGCCAGTAAGGACTCCAGCTCCTACAATGAGCAGTTCTTC
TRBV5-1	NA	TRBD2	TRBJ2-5	CASSPASGRMETQYF	TGCGCCAGCAGCCCGGCTAGCGGGAGGATGGAGACCCAGTACTTC
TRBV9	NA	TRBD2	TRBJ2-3	CASSGGTSGRADTQYF	TGTGCCAGCAGCGGTGGGACTAGCGGGAGGGCAGATACGCAGTATTTT
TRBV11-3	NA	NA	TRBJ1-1	CASSLDRGLMNTEAFF	TGTGCCAGCAGCTTAGATCGGGGTCTTATGAACACTGAAGCTTTCTTT
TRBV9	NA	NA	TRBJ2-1	CASSGMTGYNEQFF	TGTGCCAGCTCAGGAATGACGGGGTACAATGAGCAGTTCTTC
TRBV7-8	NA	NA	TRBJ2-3	CASSSQGISTDTQYF	TGTGCCAGCAGCTCACAGGGAATTAGCACAGATACGCAGTATTTT
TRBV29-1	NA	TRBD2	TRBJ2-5	CSVGLAGGPETQYF	TGCAGCGTCGGACTAGCGGGAGGGCCAGAGACCCAGTACTTC
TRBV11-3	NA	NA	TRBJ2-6	CASSLLGRVLSGANVLTF	TGTGCCAGCAGCCTCCTCGGACGGGTTCTCTCTGGGGCCAACGTCCTGACTTTC
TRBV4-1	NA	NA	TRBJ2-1	CASSQEFYRSYNEQFF	TGCGCCAGCAGCCAAGAGTTCTATCGCTCCTACAATGAGCAGTTCTTC
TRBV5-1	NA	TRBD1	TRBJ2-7	CASSRSTGMYEQYF	TGCGCCAGCTCCCGATCGACAGGGATGTACGAGCAGTACTTC
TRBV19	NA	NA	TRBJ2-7	CASSIALGSYEQYF	TGTGCCAGTAGTATAGCCCTTGGGAGCTACGAGCAGTACTTC
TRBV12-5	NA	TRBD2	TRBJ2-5	CASGLVGIAGGETQYF	TGTGCTAGTGGTTTGGTAGGGATAGCGGGAGGGGAGACCCAGTACTTC
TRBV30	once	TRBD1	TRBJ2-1	CACTNRGPWEFF	TGTGCCTGCACAAACAGGGGGCCTTGGGAGTTCTTC
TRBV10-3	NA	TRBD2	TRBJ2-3	CAISAGLADGGDTQYF	TGTGCCATCAGTGCTGGACTAGCGGACGGTGGCGATACGCAGTATTTT
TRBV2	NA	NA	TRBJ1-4	CASSDDYTGATNEKLFF	TGTGCCAGCAGTGATGACTATACAGGCGCAACTAATGAAAAACTGTTTTTT
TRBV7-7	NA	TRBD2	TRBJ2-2	CASSQSPLAGGSGELFF	TGTGCTAGCAGCCAAAGCCCACTAGCGGGAGGTTCCGGGGAGCTGTTTTTT
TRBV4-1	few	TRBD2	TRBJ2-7	CASSRLTSGSYEQYF	TGCGCCAGCAGCCGATTGACTAGCGGGAGCTACGAGCAGTACTTC
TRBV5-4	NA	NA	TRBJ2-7	CASSVGSRRAYEQYF	TGTGCCAGCAGCGTTGGGAGCCGGAGGGCCTACGAGCAGTACTTC
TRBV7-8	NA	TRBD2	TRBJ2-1	CASSFLYMIRRERYNEQFF	TGTGCCAGCAGCTTCTTATACATGATCAGGCGGGAGAGATACAATGAGCAGTTCTTC
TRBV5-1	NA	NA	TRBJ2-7	CASSFQPPDRYSYEQYF	TGCGCCAGCAGCTTCCAACCTCCAGACCGATACTCCTACGAGCAGTACTTC
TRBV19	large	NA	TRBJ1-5	CASGTRDSNQPQHF	TGTGCCAGTGGCACCCGGGACAGCAATCAGCCCCAGCATTTT
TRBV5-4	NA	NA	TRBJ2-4	CASSEDHKNIQYF	TGTGCCAGCAGCGAGGACCACAAAAACATTCAGTACTTC
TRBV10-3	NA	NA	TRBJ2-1	CAISESGRGGTYNEQFF	TGTGCCATCAGTGAGTCGGGTAGAGGGGGGACCTACAATGAGCAGTTCTTC
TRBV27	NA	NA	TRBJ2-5	CASSPNLRETQYF	TGTGCCAGCAGTCCTAACCTACGAGAGACCCAGTACTTC
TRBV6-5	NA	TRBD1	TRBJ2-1	CASGAIQGDYNEQFF	TGTGCCAGCGGGGCCATCCAGGGGGACTACAATGAGCAGTTCTTC
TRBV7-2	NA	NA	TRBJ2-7	CASSPHRGGSSYEQYF	TGTGCCAGCAGCCCCCACCGTGGGGGTTCCTCCTACGAGCAGTACTTC
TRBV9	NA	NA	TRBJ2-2	CASSVVKTGELFF	TGTGCCAGCAGCGTAGTAAAGACCGGGGAGCTGTTTTTT
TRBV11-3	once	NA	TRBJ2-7	CASRIPGTPRGEQYF	TGTGCCAGCAGGATCCCGGGGACCCCTAGAGGAGAGCAGTACTTC
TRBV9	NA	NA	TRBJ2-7	CASNDPGSSYEQYF	TGTGCCAGCAATGACCCCGGGAGCTCCTACGAGCAGTACTTC
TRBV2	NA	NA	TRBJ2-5	CASRRAVLPETQYF	TGTGCCAGTCGAAGGGCGGTCTTGCCAGAGACCCAGTACTTC
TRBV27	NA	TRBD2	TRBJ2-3	CASRSSGRRTDTQYF	TGTGCCAGCAGATCTAGCGGGCGGCGAACAGATACGCAGTATTTT
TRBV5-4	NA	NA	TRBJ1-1	CASSPSTNTEAFF	TGTGCCAGCAGCCCCTCCACGAACACTGAAGCTTTCTTT
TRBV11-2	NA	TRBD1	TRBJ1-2	CASSGGRHYGYTF	TGTGCCAGCTCAGGGGGGAGACACTATGGCTACACCTTC
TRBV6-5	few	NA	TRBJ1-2	CASRRRQAPNYGYTF	TGTGCCAGCAGAAGACGACAGGCTCCTAACTATGGCTACACCTTC
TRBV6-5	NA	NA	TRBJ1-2	CASSDRAETYGYTF	TGTGCCAGCAGTGACCGGGCCGAGACCTATGGCTACACCTTC
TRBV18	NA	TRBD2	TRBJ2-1	CASSSGLGEDEQFF	TGTGCCAGCTCATCGGGACTAGGGGAGGATGAGCAGTTCTTC
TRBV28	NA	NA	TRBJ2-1	CASMSENEQFF	TGTGCCAGCATGTCGGAAAATGAGCAGTTCTTC
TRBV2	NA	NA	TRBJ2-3	CASSESGRSTDTQYF	TGTGCCAGCAGTGAAAGCGGCAGAAGCACAGATACGCAGTATTTT
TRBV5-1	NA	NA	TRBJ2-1	CASSLAGGLSTEQFF	TGCGCCAGCAGCTTGGCCGGCGGACTGTCTACTGAGCAGTTCTTC
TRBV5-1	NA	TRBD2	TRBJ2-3	CASRGRGLDTDTQYF	TGCGCCAGTCGAGGGCGGGGACTAGACACAGATACGCAGTATTTT
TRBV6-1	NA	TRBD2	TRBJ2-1	CASRASGTRGEQFF	TGTGCCAGCAGGGCTAGCGGGACCCGGGGGGAGCAGTTCTTC
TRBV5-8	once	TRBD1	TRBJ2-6	CASSVRDRGAIGANVLTF	TGTGCCAGCAGCGTCCGGGACAGGGGGGCGATTGGGGCCAACGTCCTGACTTTC